This TCR beta chain was observed in a study of patients and donors after allogeneic stem cell transplantation. TCRdb reprocessed the RT-PCR reads via MiXCR and lists one record per CDR3 protein. The sample yields about 410,000 distinct CDR3 sequences, around 16% seen once. V lost 1 base and J lost 7; bases outside the gene matches: 4. Germline V lookup: CDR1 LNHNV, CDR2 YYDKDF (reference sequence). The CDR3 sequence is 15 residues long. This chain uses TRBV15 with TRBJ2-3; TRBD2 matches at 11 bases. The receptor comes from a human donor who was either an allogeneic HSCT recipient or a stem cell or donor lymphocyte infusion donor (not recorded which). It is not recorded whose cells these are; they may come from a transplant donor. The sample was blood, either unsorted or a sorted T cell fraction (not recorded which). The CDR3: CATSRALAGVNTQYF. CDR3 sequence (DNA): TGTGCCACCAGCAGAGCACTAGCGGGAGTCAATACGCAGTATTTT.